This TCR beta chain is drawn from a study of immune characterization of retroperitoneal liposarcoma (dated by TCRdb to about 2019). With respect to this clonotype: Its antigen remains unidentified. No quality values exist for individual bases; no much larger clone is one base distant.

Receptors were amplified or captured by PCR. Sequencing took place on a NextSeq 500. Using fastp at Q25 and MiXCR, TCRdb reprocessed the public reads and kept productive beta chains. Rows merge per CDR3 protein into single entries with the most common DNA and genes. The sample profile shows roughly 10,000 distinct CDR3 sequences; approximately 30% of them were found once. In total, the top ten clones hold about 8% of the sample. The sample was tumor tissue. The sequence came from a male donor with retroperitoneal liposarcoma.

The CDR3 reads as follows: CASSLGGGGQETQYF. The nucleotide sequence is given as TGTGCCAGCAGTCTCGGAGGGGGGGGCCAAGAGACCCAGTACTTC. The sequence is built from TRBV6-1 and TRBJ2-5, and possibly TRBD2, on 7 matching bases. The CDR3 measures 15 amino acids from cysteine to phenylalanine. CDR3 DNA only is kept here, 45 bases in frame from base 1. The germline V gene provides CDR1 MNHNS and CDR2 SASEGT. V is shortened by 5 bases, J by 1 base, and the region joining them spans 14 bases.